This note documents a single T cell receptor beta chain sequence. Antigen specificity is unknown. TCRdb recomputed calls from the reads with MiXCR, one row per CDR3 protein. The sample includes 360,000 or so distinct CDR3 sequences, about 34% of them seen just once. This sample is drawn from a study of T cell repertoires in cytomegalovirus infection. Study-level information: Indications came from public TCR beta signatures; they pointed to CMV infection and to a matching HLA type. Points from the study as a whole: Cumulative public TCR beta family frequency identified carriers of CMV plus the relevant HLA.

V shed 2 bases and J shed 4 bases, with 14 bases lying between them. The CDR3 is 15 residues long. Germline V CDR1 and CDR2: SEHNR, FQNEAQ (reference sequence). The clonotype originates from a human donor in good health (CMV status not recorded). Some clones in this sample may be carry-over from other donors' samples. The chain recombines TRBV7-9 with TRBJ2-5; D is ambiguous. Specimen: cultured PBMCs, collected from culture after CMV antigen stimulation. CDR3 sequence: CASSLSSRAGETQYF. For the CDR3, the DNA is TGTGCCAGCAGCTTATCTTCCCGGGCTGGAGAGACCCAGTACTTC.